The 13 T cell receptor beta chains below come from one sample, sequenced in a study of T-cell reconstitution after alpha-beta-depleted transplantation in children. The TCRbeta library was prepared with unique molecular identifiers. TCRdb used MiXCR to reprocess the PCR reads, holding one entry per CDR3 protein. The sample holds 530,000 or so distinct CDR3 sequences, 25% to 30% seen once. The specimen was PBMCs, collected before TCRalphabeta/CD19-depleted stem cell transplant. Receptors originate from a boy under three years old with Wiskott-Aldrich syndrome, due to receive a stem cell transplant.

The rearrangement joins TRBV20-1 to TRBJ2-1; a possible D gene is TRBD2 (5 bases). V gave up 3 bases and J gave up 0 bases, with 12 bases separating them. Germline CDR1 reads DFQATT; CDR2 reads SNEGSKA (reference sequence). The CDR3 is 15 amino acids. The CDR3 bases are TGCAGTGCTAGCCTGCGGGCCGGCTCCTACAATGAGCAGTTCTTC. As protein: CSASLRAGSYNEQFF.

This clonotype has just a few counts. The genes are TRBV20-1 and TRBJ1-5; D is possibly TRBD1 (5 bases). The ends were cut back, 0 bases at V and 4 bases at J, with 10 bases in the middle. Germline-derived CDR1 and CDR2 are DFQATT and SNEGSKA (reference sequence). The CDR3 spans 14 residues. The CDR3 coding sequence is TGCAGTGCTAGAGATGTAGGGGCAAATCAGCCCCAGCATTTT. It translates to CSARDVGANQPQHF.

Only a few counts were recorded for this clonotype. The chain links TRBV29-1 to TRBJ2-5; unclear D gene. The CDR3 covers 13 residues. Germline CDR1 and CDR2: SQVTM and ANQGSEA. V was cut by 6 bases and J by 4 bases, with 15 bases left in between. In nucleotides, the CDR3 is TGCAGCGTATCCCGCACGGATGGAGAGACCCAGTACTTC. It yields the protein CSVSRTDGETQYF. Based on the CDR3 plus reference TRBV29-1 and TRBJ2-5, the full variable domain is SAVISQKPSRDICQRGTSLTIQCQVDSQVTMMFWYRQQPGQSLTLIATANQGSEATYESGFVIDKFPISRPNLTFSTLTVSNMSPEDSSIYLCSVSRTDGETQYFGPGTRLLVL.

This chain connects TRBV20-1 to TRBJ2-5, with D possibly matching TRBD1 (5 bases). Trimming pared 5 bases from V and 0 bases from J, leaving 7 bases between. CDR1 and CDR2 (germline): DFQATT, SNEGSKA (reference sequence). The CDR3 is made up of 12 amino acids. The DNA of the CDR3 is TGCAGTGCTGGACAAAACCAAGAGACCCAGTACTTC. Residues: CSAGQNQETQYF.

This clonotype was seen more than once but under ten times. The genes are TRBV5-1 and TRBJ2-1; tentative D call: TRBD1 (7 bases). V lost 2 bases and J 5 bases, leaving 17 bases between the germline ends. Per germline, CDR1 SGHRS and CDR2 YFSETQ. This CDR3 comprises 16 residues. The CDR3 loop reads CASSLSQGGGHNEQFF. The CDR3 DNA is TGCGCCAGCAGCTTATCCCAGGGGGGAGGACACAATGAGCAGTTCTTC.

This clonotype was picked up a small number of times. The J gene is TRBJ2-1, the V gene TRBV7-9, with D perhaps TRBD2 (5 bases). V lost 2 bases to trimming and J lost 1 base, with 12 bases between them. The CDR3 has 16 residues. Germline CDR1 is SEHNR and CDR2 is FQNEAQ (reference sequence). CDR3 loop: CASSLRWTPSYNEQFF. The CDR3 DNA reads as TGTGCCAGCAGCTTAAGGTGGACTCCTTCCTACAATGAGCAGTTCTTC.

The V call is TRBV15, the J call TRBJ1-5; D gene ambiguous. Germline assignment: CDR1 LNHNV and CDR2 YYDKDF (reference sequence). Trimming cost V 4 bases and J 4 bases, with 5 bases left between them. CDR3 size: 12 residues. The DNA of the CDR3 is TGTGCCACCAGCATGCCTAATCAGCCCCAGCATTTT. Amino acids: CATSMPNQPQHF. The full variable domain, rest sourced from reference TRBV15 and TRBJ1-5, is DAMVIQNPRYQVTQFGKPVTLSCSQTLNHNVMYWYQQKSSQAPKLLFHYYDKDFNNEADTPDNFQSRRPNTSFCFLDIRSPGLGDTAMYLCATSMPNQPQHFGDGTRLSIL.

The chain uses TRBV27 and TRBJ1-1; D not resolved. The CDR3 loop spans 13 amino acids. Trimming removed 8 bases at V and 0 bases at J, with 10 bases between. CDR1 and CDR2 (germline): MNHEY, SMNVEV (reference sequence). In DNA, the CDR3 is TGTGCCAGCGGCACAGCGTTGAACACTGAAGCTTTCTTT. Amino acid sequence: CASGTALNTEAFF.

This clonotype was detected ten times or more. The J gene is TRBJ1-4, the V gene TRBV5-1; D not resolved. V dropped 1 base and J dropped 5 bases, with 12 bases sitting between them. The CDR3 runs 15 residues. CDR1 SGHRS and CDR2 YFSETQ come from the germline V gene. CDR3 residues: CASSLQASRNEKLFF. The CDR3 region has the DNA TGCGCCAGCAGCTTGCAGGCCTCTAGGAATGAAAAACTGTTTTTT.

This clonotype has a handful of counts. V is TRBV7-2 and J is TRBJ2-7, with 14 bases matching TRBD2. The CDR3 extends over 17 amino acids. Germline loops: CDR1 SGHTA, CDR2 FQGNSA. V trimming: 0 bases; J trimming: 2 bases; junction bases outside the gene matches: 3. The CDR3 nucleotides are TGTGCCAGCAGCTTAGCTGGGACTAGCGGGAGTCCCTACGAGCAGTACTTC. It specifies CASSLAGTSGSPYEQYF.

The chain combines TRBV28 with TRBJ2-7; D is perhaps TRBD1 or TRBD2 (6 bases each). Trimming stripped 8 bases from V and 2 bases from J, with 13 bases between. CDR3 length: 13 residues. Germline CDR1 MDHEN, CDR2 SYDVKM. Here the CDR3 DNA reads TGTGCCAGCCGGGGGCCAAATACCTACGAGCAGTACTTC. It translates to CASRGPNTYEQYF.

The chain couples TRBV12-3 or TRBV12-4 to TRBJ1-5, with TRBD1 as a possible D gene (6 bases). Trimming pared 4 bases from V and 5 bases from J, leaving 12 bases between. The CDR3 totals 14 residues. The CDR3 reads CASSSQGTHQPQHF. CDR3 DNA: TGTGCCAGCAGTTCACAGGGAACCCATCAGCCCCAGCATTTT.

The J gene is TRBJ2-1, the V gene TRBV5-1, with 7 positions matching TRBD1. Germline CDR1 SGHRS, CDR2 YFSETQ. CDR3 length: 15 residues. V was clipped by 0 bases and J by 10 bases; unmatched bases: 10. The CDR3, as DNA: TGCGCCAGCAGCTTGGACAGGGGCGGGTATTGGGAGCAGTTCTTC. It codes for CASSLDRGGYWEQFF.